This TCR beta chain was identified in a study of blood T cell repertoires in COVID-19. The wider study: The samples span acute and convalescent COVID-19 from the United States, Italy and Spain. PBMCs, B-cell-depleted T cells, or T cells provided the cDNA or gDNA that made up the material.

Original handling: The assay estimated nucleated cells by amplifying reference gene primers. The protocol was immunoSEQ multiplex PCR, while the TCRdb copy is restricted to in-frame clones and leaves out a portion. That table supplies the V and J calls and clone size; D and trimming were determined from the DNA. The table has almost 350,000 clones, 88% seen once; the top ten hold 1%. CDR1 and CDR2 from the germline V gene are MNHEY and SVGAGI. Trimming cost V 8 bases and J 4 bases, with 11 bases left between them. The CDR3 spans 12 residues. The cohort comprised adults aged roughly 18 to 100 years residing in 20 to 25 US areas.

This TCR was recovered from a woman aged 30 to 39 who had been exposed to COVID-19. Material for sequencing was PBMCs or T cells enriched from blood (not recorded which). The chain couples TRBV6-5 to TRBJ1-2; TRBD1 might be the D (6 bases). CDR3 residues: CASAGVGYGYTF. The CDR3 nucleotides read TGTGCCAGCGCAGGGGTCGGCTATGGCTACACCTTC.